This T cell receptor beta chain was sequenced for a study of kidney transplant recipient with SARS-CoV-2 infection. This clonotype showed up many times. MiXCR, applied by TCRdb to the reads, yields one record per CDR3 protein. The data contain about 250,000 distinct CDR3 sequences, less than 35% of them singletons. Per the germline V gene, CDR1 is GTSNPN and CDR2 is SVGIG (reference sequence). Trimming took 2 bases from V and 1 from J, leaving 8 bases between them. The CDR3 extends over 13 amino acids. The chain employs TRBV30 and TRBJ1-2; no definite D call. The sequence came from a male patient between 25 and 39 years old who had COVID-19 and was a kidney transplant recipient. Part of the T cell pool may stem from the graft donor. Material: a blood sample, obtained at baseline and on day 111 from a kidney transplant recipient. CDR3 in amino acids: CAWSMDSNYGYTF. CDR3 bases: TGTGCCTGGAGTATGGATAGTAACTATGGCTACACCTTC.